One and the same sample provided the 3 T cell receptor beta chains below, sequenced in a study of cytomegalovirus exposure and HLA in healthy donors. PCR was performed using 60 Vbeta and 13 Jbeta primers. This table comes from immunoSEQ multiplex PCR, and its TCRdb copy is limited to in-frame clones, with some not included. The table lists some 210,000 clones, 70% to 80% of them singletons, with roughly 2% in the top ten. The sample was PBMCs. All receptors come from a woman aged 25 to 39 in good health and CMV-seropositive.

This clone was counted between two and nine times. The rearrangement links TRBV6-5 to TRBJ1-2, with 7 bases lining up with TRBD1. With V trimmed by 4 bases and J by 5 bases, 4 bases remained unmatched. This CDR3 region has 13 residues. CDR1 and CDR2 (germline): MNHEY, SVGAGI. The CDR3 here is CASSFQGGYGYTF. The CDR3 DNA reads TGTGCCAGCAGTTTCCAGGGGGGTTATGGCTACACCTTC.

V gene TRBV5-4 combines with J gene TRBJ2-7, with D possibly TRBD1 on 6 matching bases. The germline V and J ends were trimmed by 4 bases and 2 bases, with 10 bases remaining between them. The CDR3 is 13 residues long. CDR1 is SGHNT and CDR2 is YYREEE in the germline V gene (reference sequence). The chain's CDR3 is CASSTGQTYEQYF. The CDR3 DNA is TGTGCCAGCAGCACCGGACAGACCTACGAGCAGTACTTC.

This chain joins TRBV7-3 and TRBJ2-5, with unresolved D. Trimming removed 2 bases at V and 2 bases at J, with 6 bases between. This CDR3 comprises 13 residues. The V gene's germline CDR1 is SGHTA and CDR2 FQGTGA. The DNA of the CDR3 is TGTGCCAGCAGCTTAGTGGCACAAGAGACCCAGTACTTC. This sequence encodes CASSLVAQETQYF.